This is a list of T cell receptor beta chains from one sample in a study of T cell responses to AZD1222 COVID-19 vaccine. Profiling relied on immunoSEQ multiplex PCR, and the TCRdb table lists in-frame clones only, not all of them. The sample yields some 150,000 clones, roughly 89% seen once. The sample consisted of peripheral blood, taken on day 0 of AZD1222 vaccination. These receptors were collected from an adult in good health. Each CDR3 is given with its conserved first and last residue. The order of the fields is clone size, J gene, CDR3 length, V gene, D gene, CDR3 protein, CDR3 DNA. D genes are given only for firm matches. The size field is filled for only some rows; it gives once, few, many or a size class.

clone size: -
J gene: TRBJ1-1
CDR3 length: 15
V gene: TRBV6-1
D gene: -
CDR3 protein: CASSEAAQGWGEAFF
CDR3 DNA: TGTGCCAGCAGTGAAGCGGCGCAGGGCTGGGGTGAAGCTTTCTTT

clone size: -
J gene: TRBJ1-6
CDR3 length: 16
V gene: TRBV3-1/TRBV3-2
D gene: -
CDR3 protein: CASSQAIGSPNSPLHF
CDR3 DNA: TGTGCCAGCAGCCAAGCGATCGGCTCCCCTAATTCACCCCTCCACTTT

clone size: -
J gene: TRBJ1-3
CDR3 length: 15
V gene: TRBV6-5
D gene: -
CDR3 protein: CASSPPGSSGNTIYF
CDR3 DNA: TGTGCCAGCAGTCCCCCCGGCAGTTCTGGAAACACCATATATTTT

clone size: -
J gene: TRBJ1-5
CDR3 length: 16
V gene: TRBV2
D gene: -
CDR3 protein: CASSEVRTVSNQPQHF
CDR3 DNA: TGTGCCAGCAGTGAAGTCAGGACAGTTAGCAATCAGCCCCAGCATTTT

clone size: -
J gene: TRBJ1-2
CDR3 length: 14
V gene: TRBV19
D gene: TRBD1
CDR3 protein: CASSWDRAGYGYTF
CDR3 DNA: TGTGCCAGTAGTTGGGACAGGGCTGGCTATGGCTACACCTTC

clone size: -
J gene: TRBJ1-5
CDR3 length: 13
V gene: TRBV30
D gene: -
CDR3 protein: CAWGANSNQPQHF
CDR3 DNA: TGTGCCTGGGGGGCGAATAGCAATCAGCCCCAGCATTTT

clone size: few
J gene: TRBJ2-1
CDR3 length: 16
V gene: TRBV9
D gene: TRBD1
CDR3 protein: CASSLSTGTGVNEQFF
CDR3 DNA: TGTGCCAGCAGCTTATCCACCGGGACAGGGGTCAATGAGCAGTTCTTC

clone size: -
J gene: TRBJ1-2
CDR3 length: 14
V gene: TRBV19
D gene: -
CDR3 protein: CASSTNSLNYGYTF
CDR3 DNA: TGTGCCAGTAGTACAAACTCCCTGAACTATGGCTACACCTTC

clone size: -
J gene: TRBJ1-2
CDR3 length: 14
V gene: TRBV3-1/TRBV3-2
D gene: -
CDR3 protein: CASSQGRTRMGYTF
CDR3 DNA: TGTGCCAGCAGCCAAGGGAGGACGAGGATGGGCTACACCTTC

clone size: -
J gene: TRBJ2-3
CDR3 length: 16
V gene: TRBV9
D gene: TRBD2
CDR3 protein: CASSVAPGGPADTQYF
CDR3 DNA: TGTGCCAGCAGCGTAGCTCCGGGGGGGCCGGCAGATACGCAGTATTTT

clone size: -
J gene: TRBJ1-4
CDR3 length: 15
V gene: TRBV7-9
D gene: -
CDR3 protein: CASSVDSATNEKLFF
CDR3 DNA: TGTGCCAGCAGCGTTGACAGCGCAACTAATGAAAAACTGTTTTTT

clone size: -
J gene: TRBJ1-2
CDR3 length: 15
V gene: TRBV5-1
D gene: TRBD1
CDR3 protein: CASSLETGANYGYTF
CDR3 DNA: TGCGCCAGCAGCTTGGAGACAGGGGCGAACTATGGCTACACCTTC

clone size: -
J gene: TRBJ1-3
CDR3 length: 14
V gene: TRBV11-1
D gene: -
CDR3 protein: CASRTTGPGNTIYF
CDR3 DNA: TGTGCCAGCAGAACGACAGGACCTGGAAACACCATATATTTT

clone size: -
J gene: TRBJ2-5
CDR3 length: 15
V gene: TRBV19
D gene: -
CDR3 protein: CASSISPDSLETQYF
CDR3 DNA: TGTGCCAGTAGTATATCCCCGGACTCGCTGGAGACCCAGTACTTC

clone size: -
J gene: TRBJ2-1
CDR3 length: 15
V gene: TRBV7-2
D gene: -
CDR3 protein: CASSVVLGSYNEQFF
CDR3 DNA: TGTGCCAGCAGTGTCGTATTAGGCTCCTACAATGAGCAGTTCTTC

clone size: -
J gene: TRBJ2-6
CDR3 length: 19
V gene: TRBV24-1
D gene: -
CDR3 protein: CATSDSFRGSYSGANVLTF
CDR3 DNA: TGTGCCACCAGTGATTCTTTCCGGGGGTCTTACTCTGGGGCCAACGTCCTGACTTTC

clone size: few
J gene: TRBJ2-3
CDR3 length: 16
V gene: TRBV6-5
D gene: -
CDR3 protein: CASSYYASSSTDTQYF
CDR3 DNA: TGTGCCAGCAGTTATTATGCCTCGTCGAGCACAGATACGCAGTATTTT

clone size: -
J gene: TRBJ2-5
CDR3 length: 14
V gene: TRBV11-2
D gene: -
CDR3 protein: CASSRPRHPWTQYF
CDR3 DNA: TGTGCCAGCAGCCGCCCCCGCCACCCTTGGACCCAGTACTTC

clone size: -
J gene: TRBJ1-2
CDR3 length: 11
V gene: TRBV24-1
D gene: -
CDR3 protein: CATSGPGGYTF
CDR3 DNA: TGTGCCACCAGTGGCCCAGGAGGCTACACCTTC

clone size: -
J gene: TRBJ1-6
CDR3 length: 14
V gene: TRBV30
D gene: -
CDR3 protein: CAWSTSSYNSPLHF
CDR3 DNA: TGTGCCTGGAGTACTTCCTCCTATAATTCACCCCTCCACTTT

clone size: -
J gene: TRBJ1-5
CDR3 length: 15
V gene: TRBV28
D gene: -
CDR3 protein: CASSFLGIGNQPQHF
CDR3 DNA: TGTGCCAGCAGTTTCTTGGGGATTGGCAATCAGCCCCAGCATTTT

clone size: -
J gene: TRBJ1-3
CDR3 length: 16
V gene: TRBV18
D gene: TRBD1
CDR3 protein: CASSPGTAGTGNTIYF
CDR3 DNA: TGTGCCAGCTCACCGGGGACAGCAGGGACTGGAAACACCATATATTTT

clone size: -
J gene: TRBJ2-5
CDR3 length: 18
V gene: TRBV18
D gene: TRBD2
CDR3 protein: CASSPGTSGLSRVETQYF
CDR3 DNA: TGTGCCAGCTCCCCAGGGACTAGCGGCCTATCAAGAGTAGAGACCCAGTACTTC

clone size: -
J gene: TRBJ1-2
CDR3 length: 15
V gene: TRBV18
D gene: -
CDR3 protein: CASSQGEGLNYGYTF
CDR3 DNA: TGTGCCAGCTCCCAAGGGGAGGGATTGAACTATGGCTACACCTTC

clone size: -
J gene: TRBJ1-2
CDR3 length: 12
V gene: TRBV28
D gene: -
CDR3 protein: CASSFGSRGYTF
CDR3 DNA: TGTGCCAGCAGTTTTGGGTCGCGTGGCTACACCTTC

clone size: -
J gene: TRBJ2-7
CDR3 length: 13
V gene: TRBV24-1
D gene: TRBD2
CDR3 protein: CATSRDYLSEQYF
CDR3 DNA: TGTGCCACCAGTAGGGACTACCTCTCCGAGCAGTACTTC

clone size: -
J gene: TRBJ1-2
CDR3 length: 13
V gene: TRBV30
D gene: -
CDR3 protein: CAWDVLSGYGYTF
CDR3 DNA: TGTGCCTGGGACGTCTTGAGTGGCTATGGCTACACCTTC

clone size: -
J gene: TRBJ1-5
CDR3 length: 14
V gene: TRBV10-3
D gene: -
CDR3 protein: CASGPGRSNQPQHF
CDR3 DNA: TGTGCCTCCGGGCCTGGACGGAGCAATCAGCCCCAGCATTTT

clone size: -
J gene: TRBJ2-1
CDR3 length: 16
V gene: TRBV7-3
D gene: -
CDR3 protein: CASSLYAQDNYNEQFF
CDR3 DNA: TGTGCCAGCAGCTTATATGCACAGGATAACTACAATGAGCAGTTCTTC

clone size: -
J gene: TRBJ2-1
CDR3 length: 14
V gene: TRBV6-4
D gene: TRBD2
CDR3 protein: CASSDIAGVGEQFF
CDR3 DNA: TGTGCCAGCAGTGACATAGCGGGAGTGGGTGAGCAGTTCTTC

clone size: -
J gene: TRBJ1-6
CDR3 length: 19
V gene: TRBV28
D gene: -
CDR3 protein: CASSLLTYRESSYNSPLHF
CDR3 DNA: TGTGCCAGCAGTTTACTGACCTACCGGGAAAGCTCCTATAATTCACCCCTCCACTTT

clone size: -
J gene: TRBJ2-5
CDR3 length: 16
V gene: TRBV6-6
D gene: TRBD2
CDR3 protein: CASSYRLAGTQETQYF
CDR3 DNA: TGTGCCAGCAGTTATCGACTAGCGGGAACCCAAGAGACCCAGTACTTC

clone size: -
J gene: TRBJ1-2
CDR3 length: 12
V gene: TRBV3-1/TRBV3-2
D gene: -
CDR3 protein: CASSQVDGGYTF
CDR3 DNA: TGTGCCAGCAGCCAAGTGGACGGTGGCTACACCTTC

clone size: -
J gene: TRBJ2-5
CDR3 length: 12
V gene: TRBV12-3/TRBV12-4
D gene: TRBD1
CDR3 protein: CASSLDRGPQYF
CDR3 DNA: TGTGCCAGCAGCCTCGACAGGGGCCCCCAGTACTTC

clone size: -
J gene: TRBJ2-1
CDR3 length: 17
V gene: TRBV7-9
D gene: -
CDR3 protein: CASSLVRLRASYNEQFF
CDR3 DNA: TGTGCCAGCAGCTTAGTCCGACTCAGGGCCAGCTACAATGAGCAGTTCTTC

clone size: -
J gene: TRBJ2-3
CDR3 length: 16
V gene: TRBV5-6
D gene: -
CDR3 protein: CASSRRGTENTDTQYF
CDR3 DNA: TGTGCCAGCAGCCGACGGGGGACAGAGAATACAGATACGCAGTATTTT

clone size: -
J gene: TRBJ2-2
CDR3 length: 16
V gene: TRBV5-1
D gene: -
CDR3 protein: CASSIKLGTSSGELFF
CDR3 DNA: TGCGCCAGCAGCATCAAGTTGGGGACTTCGTCCGGGGAGCTGTTTTTT

clone size: -
J gene: TRBJ1-2
CDR3 length: 13
V gene: TRBV24-1
D gene: -
CDR3 protein: CATSVGQNYGYTF
CDR3 DNA: TGTGCCACCAGTGTGGGGCAAAACTATGGCTACACCTTC

clone size: -
J gene: TRBJ1-1
CDR3 length: 14
V gene: TRBV10-3
D gene: TRBD1
CDR3 protein: CAISSGGLNTEAFF
CDR3 DNA: TGTGCCATCAGCTCAGGGGGCTTGAACACTGAAGCTTTCTTT

clone size: -
J gene: TRBJ2-1
CDR3 length: 11
V gene: TRBV11-2
D gene: TRBD1
CDR3 protein: CASSLTGQQFF
CDR3 DNA: TGTGCCAGCAGCCTGACAGGGCAGCAGTTCTTC

clone size: few
J gene: TRBJ2-3
CDR3 length: 15
V gene: TRBV6-4
D gene: TRBD2
CDR3 protein: CASSDSREGADTQYF
CDR3 DNA: TGTGCCAGCAGTGACTCGCGGGAGGGGGCAGATACGCAGTATTTT

clone size: -
J gene: TRBJ1-4
CDR3 length: 14
V gene: TRBV30
D gene: -
CDR3 protein: CAWRGRGTNEKLFF
CDR3 DNA: TGTGCCTGGAGGGGCCGTGGAACTAATGAAAAACTGTTTTTT

clone size: -
J gene: TRBJ1-5
CDR3 length: 15
V gene: TRBV7-9
D gene: -
CDR3 protein: CASSLGGWENQPQHF
CDR3 DNA: TGTGCCAGCAGCTTAGGGGGGTGGGAGAATCAGCCCCAGCATTTT

clone size: -
J gene: TRBJ2-3
CDR3 length: 12
V gene: TRBV12-3/TRBV12-4
D gene: -
CDR3 protein: CASSLGTDTQYF
CDR3 DNA: TGTGCCAGCAGCTTAGGGACAGATACGCAGTATTTT

clone size: few
J gene: TRBJ1-6
CDR3 length: 14
V gene: TRBV6-5
D gene: TRBD1
CDR3 protein: CASRAGTGNSPLHF
CDR3 DNA: TGTGCCAGCAGAGCCGGGACAGGGAATTCACCCCTCCACTTT

clone size: -
J gene: TRBJ2-5
CDR3 length: 14
V gene: TRBV30
D gene: TRBD1
CDR3 protein: CAWSGGQAQETQYF
CDR3 DNA: TGTGCCTGGAGTGGGGGACAGGCTCAAGAGACCCAGTACTTC

clone size: -
J gene: TRBJ2-7
CDR3 length: 17
V gene: TRBV3-1/TRBV3-2
D gene: TRBD1
CDR3 protein: CASSLQFSRTGLYEQYF
CDR3 DNA: TGTGCCAGCAGCCTCCAGTTCTCTCGGACAGGGCTCTACGAGCAGTACTTC